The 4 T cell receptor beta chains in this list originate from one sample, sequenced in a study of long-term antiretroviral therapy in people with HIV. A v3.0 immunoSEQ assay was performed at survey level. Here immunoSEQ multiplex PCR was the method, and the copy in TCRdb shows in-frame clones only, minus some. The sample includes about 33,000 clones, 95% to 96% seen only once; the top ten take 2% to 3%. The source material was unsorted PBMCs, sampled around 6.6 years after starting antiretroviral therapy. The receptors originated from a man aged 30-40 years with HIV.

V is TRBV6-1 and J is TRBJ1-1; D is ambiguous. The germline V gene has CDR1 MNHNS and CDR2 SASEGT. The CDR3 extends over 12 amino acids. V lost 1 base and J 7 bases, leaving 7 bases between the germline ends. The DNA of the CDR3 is TGTGCCAGCAGTGAAGTGGGTCGTGAAGCTTTCTTT. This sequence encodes CASSEVGREAFF.

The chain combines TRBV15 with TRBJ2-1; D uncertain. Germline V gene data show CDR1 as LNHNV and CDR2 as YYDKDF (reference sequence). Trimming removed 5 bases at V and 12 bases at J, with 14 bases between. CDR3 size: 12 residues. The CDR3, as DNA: TGTGCCACCAGCGGAAATCAGCCGGGGCAGTTCTTC. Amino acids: CATSGNQPGQFF.

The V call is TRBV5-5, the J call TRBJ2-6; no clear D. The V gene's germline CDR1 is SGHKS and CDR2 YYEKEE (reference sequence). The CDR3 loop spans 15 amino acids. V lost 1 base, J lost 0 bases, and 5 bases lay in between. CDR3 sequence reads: CASSLRPSGANVLTF. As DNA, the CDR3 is TGTGCCAGCAGCTTGCGCCCCTCTGGGGCCAACGTCCTGACTTTC.

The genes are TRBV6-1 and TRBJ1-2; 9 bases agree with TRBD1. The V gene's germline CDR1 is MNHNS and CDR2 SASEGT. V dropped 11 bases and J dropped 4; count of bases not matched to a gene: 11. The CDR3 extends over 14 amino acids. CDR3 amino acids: CAGEQGARSYGYTF. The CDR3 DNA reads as TGTGCCGGGGAACAGGGGGCCAGGAGCTATGGCTACACCTTC.